Detailed here is one T cell receptor (beta chain). Libraries were prepared by immunoSEQ multiplex PCR; TCRdb keeps only in-frame clonotypes and omits some of them. The data contain roughly 53,000 clones, more than 80% of them singletons. The sample comes from a study of OX40 agonist ivuxolimab in advanced cancers. Per the germline V gene, CDR1 is SGDLS and CDR2 is YYNGEE. Trimming shortened V by 0 bases and J by 4 bases, and 10 bases separated the two germline ends. The CDR3 is made up of 14 amino acids. The source of this sequence is an adult with an advanced solid tumor such as melanoma, head and neck, liver or kidney cancer. This chain uses TRBV9 with TRBJ1-2, with D possibly TRBD1 on 5 matching bases. This sample comprised CD4+ or CD8+ T cells sorted from blood, obtained in a trial of the OX40 agonist ivuxolimab. This CDR3 is CASSVVAGAYGYTF. Written as DNA, the CDR3 is TGTGCCAGCAGCGTAGTGGCCGGGGCCTATGGCTACACCTTC. The full variable domain, completed using reference TRBV9 and TRBJ1-2, is DSGVTQTPKHLITATGQRVTLRCSPRSGDLSVYWYQQSLDQGLQFLIQYYNGEERAKGNILERFSAQQFPDLHSELNLSSLELGDSALYFCASSVVAGAYGYTFGSGTRLTVV.